Described below is a single TCR beta chain sequence and its context. Specimens obtained from alopecia areata patients comprised lesional scalp punch biopsies and peripheral blood. CDR1 and CDR2 (germline): KGHSH, LQKENI. This CDR3 region has 14 residues. The V and J ends lost 5 bases and 0 bases, in that order; junction bases with no gene match: 4. The data are from a study of CD8+ T cells in alopecia areata. RNA was extracted and reverse transcribed into cDNA as the sequencing template. Some clones are missing from TCRdb's copy, which holds only in-frame ones; the method was immunoSEQ multiplex PCR. The data hold roughly 130,000 clones, with 50% to 60% observed a single time.

The chain recombines TRBV18 with TRBJ2-7; 7 bases align to TRBD2. The material was CD4+ T cells sorted from blood, obtained at week 0. This clonotype was obtained from a human donor with alopecia areata. This chain's CDR3 is CASSGSGDSYEQYF. CDR3 nucleotides: TGTGCCAGCTCAGGAAGCGGGGACTCCTACGAGCAGTACTTC.